This T cell receptor beta chain was sequenced in a study of human T cells and chemical hapten exposure. Across the whole study: Across samples, TCR yields varied, mostly owing to small differences in pooled library volumes. Study-level results: No change in TCRs above 1 in 1000 frequency was produced by DPC sensitization.

Individual cDNA molecules had unique molecular identifiers attached to them by the library. In the original workflow: Per sample, the median was 95,638 TCRs, with values from around 24,000 to 710,000. Each CDR3 protein gets one entry after TCRdb re-called the RACE reads with MiXCR. TCRdb, rather than the study authors, made the V and J calls. The sample shows about 93,000 distinct CDR3 sequences, roughly 8% of them seen only once. Time point described: healthy volunteer bleed at 2 weeks. Unseparated into fractions, whole blood served as the source from which total RNA was extracted. This clonotype occurred a few times. Its specificity is unknown. Trimming cost V 1 base and J 4 bases, with 10 bases left between them. Germline V gene lookup returns CDR1 SEHNR and CDR2 FQNEAQ (reference sequence). The CDR3 is 14 residues long.

This receptor was taken from a female donor in good health. Some clones in this sample may be carry-over from other donors' samples. The J gene is TRBJ1-2, the V gene TRBV7-9; D is possibly TRBD1 (5 bases). Sequencing input: whole blood. The CDR3 loop reads CASSLVPGTYGYTF. CDR3 coding DNA: TGTGCCAGCAGCTTAGTTCCAGGGACCTATGGCTACACCTTC.